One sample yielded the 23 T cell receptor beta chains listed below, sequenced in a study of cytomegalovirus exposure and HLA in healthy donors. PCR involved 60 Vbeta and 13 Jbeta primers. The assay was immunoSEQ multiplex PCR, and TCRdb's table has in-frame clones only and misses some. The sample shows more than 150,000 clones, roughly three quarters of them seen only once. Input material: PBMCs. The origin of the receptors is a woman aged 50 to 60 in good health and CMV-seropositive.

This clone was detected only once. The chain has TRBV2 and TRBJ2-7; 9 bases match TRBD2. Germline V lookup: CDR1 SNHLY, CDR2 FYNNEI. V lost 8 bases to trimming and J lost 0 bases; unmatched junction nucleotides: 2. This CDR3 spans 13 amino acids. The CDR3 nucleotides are TGTGCCAGCGTTAGCGGGGGCTCCTACGAGCAGTACTTC. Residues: CASVSGGSYEQYF.

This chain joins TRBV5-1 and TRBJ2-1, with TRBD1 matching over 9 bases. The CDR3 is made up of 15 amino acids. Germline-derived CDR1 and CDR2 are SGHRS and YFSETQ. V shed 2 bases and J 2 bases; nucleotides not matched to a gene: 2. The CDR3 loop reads CASSFGQGPYNEQFF. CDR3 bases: TGCGCCAGCAGCTTTGGACAGGGGCCCTACAATGAGCAGTTCTTC.

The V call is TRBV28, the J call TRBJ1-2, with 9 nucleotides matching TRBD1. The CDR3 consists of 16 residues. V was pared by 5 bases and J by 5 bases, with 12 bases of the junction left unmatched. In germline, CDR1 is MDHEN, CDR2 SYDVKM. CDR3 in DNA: TGTGCCAGCAGTCGATTAGGGGACAGGGACCTATATGGCTACACCTTC. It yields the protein CASSRLGDRDLYGYTF.

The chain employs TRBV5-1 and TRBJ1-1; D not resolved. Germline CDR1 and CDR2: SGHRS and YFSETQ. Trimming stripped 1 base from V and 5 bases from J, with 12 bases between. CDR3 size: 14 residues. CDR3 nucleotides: TGCGCCAGCAGCTTGACACCAGGAATGACTGAAGCTTTCTTT. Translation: CASSLTPGMTEAFF.

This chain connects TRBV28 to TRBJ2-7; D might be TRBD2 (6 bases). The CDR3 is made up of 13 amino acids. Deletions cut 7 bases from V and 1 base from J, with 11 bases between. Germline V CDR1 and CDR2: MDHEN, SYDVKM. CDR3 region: CASKDSGSYEQYF. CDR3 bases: TGTGCCAGCAAGGATAGCGGATCCTACGAGCAGTACTTC.

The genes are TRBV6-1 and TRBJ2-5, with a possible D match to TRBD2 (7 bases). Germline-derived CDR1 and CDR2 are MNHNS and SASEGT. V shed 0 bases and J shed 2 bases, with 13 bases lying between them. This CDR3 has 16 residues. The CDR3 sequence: CASSEALRGGQETQYF. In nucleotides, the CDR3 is TGTGCCAGCAGTGAAGCTCTTAGGGGGGGTCAAGAGACCCAGTACTTC.

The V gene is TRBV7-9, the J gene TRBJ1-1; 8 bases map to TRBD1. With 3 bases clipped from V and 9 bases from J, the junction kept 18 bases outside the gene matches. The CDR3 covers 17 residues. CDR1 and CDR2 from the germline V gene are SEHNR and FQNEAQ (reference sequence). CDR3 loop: CASSFARPWTGREKAFF. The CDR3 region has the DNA TGTGCCAGCAGCTTCGCACGACCGTGGACAGGGAGGGAGAAAGCTTTCTTT.

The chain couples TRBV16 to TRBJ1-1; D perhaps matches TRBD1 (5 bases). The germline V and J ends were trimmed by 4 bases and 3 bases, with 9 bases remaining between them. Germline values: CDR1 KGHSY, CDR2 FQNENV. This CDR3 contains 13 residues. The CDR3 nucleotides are TGTGCCAGCAGCCCTGACAGATACACTGAAGCTTTCTTT. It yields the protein CASSPDRYTEAFF.

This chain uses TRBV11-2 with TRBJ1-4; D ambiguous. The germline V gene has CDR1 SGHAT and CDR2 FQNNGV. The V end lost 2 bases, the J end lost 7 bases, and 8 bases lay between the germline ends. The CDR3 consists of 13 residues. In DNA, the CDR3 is TGTGCCAGCAGCTTAACGACATCTGAAAAACTGTTTTTT. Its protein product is CASSLTTSEKLFF.

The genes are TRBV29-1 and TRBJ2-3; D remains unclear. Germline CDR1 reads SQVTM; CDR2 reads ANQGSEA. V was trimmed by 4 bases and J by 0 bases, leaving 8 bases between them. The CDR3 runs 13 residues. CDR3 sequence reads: CSVATVSTDTQYF. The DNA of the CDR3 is TGCAGCGTTGCTACAGTTAGCACAGATACGCAGTATTTT.

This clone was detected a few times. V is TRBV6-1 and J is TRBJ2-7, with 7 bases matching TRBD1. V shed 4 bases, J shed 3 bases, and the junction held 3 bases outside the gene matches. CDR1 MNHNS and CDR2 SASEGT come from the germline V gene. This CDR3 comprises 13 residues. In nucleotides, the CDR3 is TGTGCCAGCAGTGGTCCAGGGGGCTACGAGCAGTACTTC. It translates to CASSGPGGYEQYF.

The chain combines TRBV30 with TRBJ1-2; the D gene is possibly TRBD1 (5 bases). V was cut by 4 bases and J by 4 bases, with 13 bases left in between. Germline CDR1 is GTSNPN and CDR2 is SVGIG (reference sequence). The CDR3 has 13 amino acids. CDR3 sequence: CAWTPGDSYGYTF. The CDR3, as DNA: TGTGCCTGGACCCCGGGAGACAGCTATGGCTACACCTTC. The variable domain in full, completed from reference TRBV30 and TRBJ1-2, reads SQTIHQWPATLVQPVGSPLSLECTVEGTSNPNLYWYRQAAGRGLQLLFYSVGIGQISSEVPQNLSASRPQDRQFILSSKKLLLSDSGFYLCAWTPGDSYGYTFGSGTRLTVV.

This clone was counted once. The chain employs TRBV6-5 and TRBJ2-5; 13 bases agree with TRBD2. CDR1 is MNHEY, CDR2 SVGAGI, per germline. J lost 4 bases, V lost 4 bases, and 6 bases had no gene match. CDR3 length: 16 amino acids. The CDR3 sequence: CASSSRRLAGGETQYF. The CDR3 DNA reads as TGTGCCAGCAGTTCCCGCCGACTAGCGGGAGGAGAGACCCAGTACTTC.

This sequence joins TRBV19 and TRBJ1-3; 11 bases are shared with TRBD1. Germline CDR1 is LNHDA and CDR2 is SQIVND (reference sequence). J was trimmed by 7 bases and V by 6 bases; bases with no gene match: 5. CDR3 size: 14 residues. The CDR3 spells CASRTDRGRNTIYF. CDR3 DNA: TGTGCCAGTAGAACGGACAGGGGGCGGAACACCATATATTTT.

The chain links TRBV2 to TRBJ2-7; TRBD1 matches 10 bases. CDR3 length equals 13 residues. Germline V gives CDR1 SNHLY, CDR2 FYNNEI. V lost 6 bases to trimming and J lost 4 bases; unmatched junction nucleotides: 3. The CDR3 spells CASSRDRGYEQYF. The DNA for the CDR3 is TGTGCCAGCAGCCGGGACAGGGGATACGAGCAGTACTTC.

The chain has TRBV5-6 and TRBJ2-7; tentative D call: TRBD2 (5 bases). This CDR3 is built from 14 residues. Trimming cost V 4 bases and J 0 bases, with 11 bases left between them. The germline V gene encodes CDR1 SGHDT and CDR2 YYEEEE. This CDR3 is CASSRTVSSYEQYF. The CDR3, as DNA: TGTGCCAGCAGCCGGACTGTTAGCTCCTACGAGCAGTACTTC.

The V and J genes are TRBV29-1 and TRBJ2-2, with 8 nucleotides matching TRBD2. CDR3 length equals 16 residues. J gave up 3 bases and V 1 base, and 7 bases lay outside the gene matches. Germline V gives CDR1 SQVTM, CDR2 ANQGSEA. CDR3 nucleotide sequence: TGCAGCGTTGAAGGGGCGGGACTAGAGGACACCGGGGAGCTGTTTTTT. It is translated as CSVEGAGLEDTGELFF.

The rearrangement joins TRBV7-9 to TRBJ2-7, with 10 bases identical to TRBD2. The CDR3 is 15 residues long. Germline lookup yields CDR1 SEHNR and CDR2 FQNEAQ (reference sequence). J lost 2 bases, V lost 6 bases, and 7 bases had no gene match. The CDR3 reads CASSLAGVPPYEQYF. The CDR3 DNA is TGTGCCAGCAGTCTAGCGGGAGTGCCCCCCTACGAGCAGTACTTC.

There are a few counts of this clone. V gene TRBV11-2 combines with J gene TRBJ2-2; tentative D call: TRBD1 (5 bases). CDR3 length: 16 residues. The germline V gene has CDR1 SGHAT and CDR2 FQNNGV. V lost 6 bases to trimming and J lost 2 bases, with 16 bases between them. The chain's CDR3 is CASRYPWQGNTGELFF. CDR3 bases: TGTGCCAGCAGATACCCCTGGCAGGGCAACACCGGGGAGCTGTTTTTT. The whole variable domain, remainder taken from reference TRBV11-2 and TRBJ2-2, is EAGVAQSPRYKIIEKRQSVAFWCNPISGHATLYWYQQILGQGPKLLIQFQNNGVVDDSQLPKDRFSAERLKGVDSTLKIQPAKLEDSAVYLCASRYPWQGNTGELFFGEGSRLTVL.

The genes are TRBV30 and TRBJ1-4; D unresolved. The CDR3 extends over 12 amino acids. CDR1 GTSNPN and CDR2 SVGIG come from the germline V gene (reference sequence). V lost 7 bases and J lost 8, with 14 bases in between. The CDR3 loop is CAFLAPAEKLFF. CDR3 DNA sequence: TGTGCCTTCTTAGCCCCTGCGGAAAAACTGTTTTTT. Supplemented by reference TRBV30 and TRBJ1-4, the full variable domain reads SQTIHQWPATLVQPVGSPLSLECTVEGTSNPNLYWYRQAAGRGLQLLFYSVGIGQISSEVPQNLSASRPQDRQFILSSKKLLLSDSGFYLCAFLAPAEKLFFGSGTQLSVL.

In nucleotides, the CDR3 is TGTGCCAGCAGTTCTCAGGGAGGGCCTCACTATGGCTACACCTTC. Protein product: CASSSQGGPHYGYTF. V is TRBV28 and J is TRBJ1-2; perhaps TRBD1 as D (5 bases). Trimming took off 4 bases at V and 3 bases at J, with 15 bases between the two ends. The CDR3 is 15 residues long. Germline loops: CDR1 MDHEN, CDR2 SYDVKM.

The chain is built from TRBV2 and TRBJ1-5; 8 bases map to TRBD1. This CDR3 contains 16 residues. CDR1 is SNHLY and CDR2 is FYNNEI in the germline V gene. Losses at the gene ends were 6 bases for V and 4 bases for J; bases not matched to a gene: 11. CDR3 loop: CASSVEPGQVNQPQHF. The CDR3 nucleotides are TGTGCCAGCAGCGTTGAACCGGGACAGGTAAATCAGCCCCAGCATTTT.

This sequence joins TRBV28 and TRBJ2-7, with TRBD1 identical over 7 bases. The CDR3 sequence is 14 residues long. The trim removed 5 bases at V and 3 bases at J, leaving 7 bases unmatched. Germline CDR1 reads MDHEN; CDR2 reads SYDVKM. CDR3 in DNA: TGTGCCAGCAGTCCGACAGGGAGTAGCTACGAGCAGTACTTC. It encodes CASSPTGSSYEQYF.